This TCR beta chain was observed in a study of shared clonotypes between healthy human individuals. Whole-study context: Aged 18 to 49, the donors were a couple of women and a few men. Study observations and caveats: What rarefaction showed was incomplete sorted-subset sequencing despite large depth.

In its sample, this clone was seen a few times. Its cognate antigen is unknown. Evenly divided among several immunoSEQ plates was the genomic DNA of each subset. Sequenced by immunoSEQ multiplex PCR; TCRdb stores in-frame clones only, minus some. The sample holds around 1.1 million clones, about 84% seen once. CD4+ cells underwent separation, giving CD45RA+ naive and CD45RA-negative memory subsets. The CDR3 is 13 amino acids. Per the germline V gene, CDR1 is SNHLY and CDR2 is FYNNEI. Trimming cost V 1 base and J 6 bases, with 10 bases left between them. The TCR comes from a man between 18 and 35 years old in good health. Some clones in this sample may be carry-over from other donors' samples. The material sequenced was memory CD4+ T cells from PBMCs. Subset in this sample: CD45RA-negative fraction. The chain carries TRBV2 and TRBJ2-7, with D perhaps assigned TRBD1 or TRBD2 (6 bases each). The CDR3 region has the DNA TGTGCCAGCAGTGAAGTAAAGGGGGGCGAGCAGTACTTC. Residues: CASSEVKGGEQYF.